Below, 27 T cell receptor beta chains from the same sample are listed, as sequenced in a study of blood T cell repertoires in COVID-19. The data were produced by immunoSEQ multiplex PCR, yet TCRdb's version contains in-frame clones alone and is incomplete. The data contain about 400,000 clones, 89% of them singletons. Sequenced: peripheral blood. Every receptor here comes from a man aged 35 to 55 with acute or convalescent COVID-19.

CDR3 protein: CASSLGSSTNTGELFF. CDR3 DNA sequence: TGTGCCAGCAGCCTCGGATCTAGTACCAACACCGGGGAGCTGTTTTTT. The rearrangement links TRBV9 to TRBJ2-2; no firm D call. CDR3 size: 16 residues. Looked up from germline, CDR1 is SGDLS and CDR2 is YYNGEE. The V end lost 4 bases, the J end lost 2 bases, and 15 bases lay between the germline ends.

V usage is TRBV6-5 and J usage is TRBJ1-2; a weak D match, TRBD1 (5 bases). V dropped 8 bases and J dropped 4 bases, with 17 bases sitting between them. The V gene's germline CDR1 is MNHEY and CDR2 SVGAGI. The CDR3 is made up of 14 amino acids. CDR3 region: CASAIKGQSYGYTF. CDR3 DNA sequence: TGTGCCAGCGCAATAAAGGGGCAAAGCTATGGCTACACCTTC.

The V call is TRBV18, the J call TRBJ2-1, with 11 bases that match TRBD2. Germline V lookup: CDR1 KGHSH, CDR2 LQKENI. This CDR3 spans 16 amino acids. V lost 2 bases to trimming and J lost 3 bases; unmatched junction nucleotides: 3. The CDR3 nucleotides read TGTGCCAGCTCACCATCCCTAGCGGGGGGCTACAATGAGCAGTTCTTC. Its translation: CASSPSLAGGYNEQFF.

The CDR3 nucleotides are TGTGCCAGCAGCTTAGCGCTTAAACGGGGGGGCTCCTACGAGCAGTACTTC. It yields the protein CASSLALKRGGSYEQYF. The J gene is TRBJ2-7, the V gene TRBV7-8, with 8 bases identical to TRBD2. Losses at the gene ends were 0 bases for V and 0 bases for J; bases not matched to a gene: 7. CDR1 and CDR2 from the germline V gene are SGHVS and FQNEAQ. This CDR3 contains 17 residues.

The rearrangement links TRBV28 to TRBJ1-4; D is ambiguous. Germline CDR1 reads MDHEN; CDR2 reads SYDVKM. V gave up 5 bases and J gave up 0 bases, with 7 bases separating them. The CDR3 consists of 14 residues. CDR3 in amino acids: CASSRGATNEKLFF. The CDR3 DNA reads TGTGCCAGCAGTAGAGGTGCAACTAATGAAAAACTGTTTTTT.

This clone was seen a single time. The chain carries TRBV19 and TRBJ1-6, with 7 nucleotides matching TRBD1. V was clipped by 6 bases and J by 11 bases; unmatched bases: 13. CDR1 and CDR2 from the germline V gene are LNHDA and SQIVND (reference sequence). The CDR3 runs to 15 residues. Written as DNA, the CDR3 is TGTGCCAGTAGCCCACCCGGGACAGTTGTAGCACCCCTCCACTTT. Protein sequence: CASSPPGTVVAPLHF.

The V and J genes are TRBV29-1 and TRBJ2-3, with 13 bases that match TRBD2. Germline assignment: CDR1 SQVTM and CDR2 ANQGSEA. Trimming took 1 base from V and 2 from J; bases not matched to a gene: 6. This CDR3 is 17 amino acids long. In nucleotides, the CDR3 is TGCAGCGTTGAAGGGGTACTAGCGGGAGGGATCACAGATACGCAGTATTTT. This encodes CSVEGVLAGGITDTQYF.

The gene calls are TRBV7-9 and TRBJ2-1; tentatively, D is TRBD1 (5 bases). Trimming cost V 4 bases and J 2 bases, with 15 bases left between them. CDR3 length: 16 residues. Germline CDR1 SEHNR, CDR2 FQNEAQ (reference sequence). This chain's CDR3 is CASSSSTRAPYNEQFF. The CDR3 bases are TGTGCCAGCAGCTCATCGACCAGGGCCCCCTACAATGAGCAGTTCTTC.

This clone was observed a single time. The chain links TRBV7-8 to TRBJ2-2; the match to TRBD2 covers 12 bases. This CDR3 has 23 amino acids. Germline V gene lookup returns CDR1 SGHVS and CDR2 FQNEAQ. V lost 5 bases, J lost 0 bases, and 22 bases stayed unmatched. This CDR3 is CASSPRRLPLAGGTKPNTGELFF. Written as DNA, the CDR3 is TGTGCCAGCAGCCCGCGACGTTTACCACTAGCGGGGGGCACTAAACCGAACACCGGGGAGCTGTTTTTT.

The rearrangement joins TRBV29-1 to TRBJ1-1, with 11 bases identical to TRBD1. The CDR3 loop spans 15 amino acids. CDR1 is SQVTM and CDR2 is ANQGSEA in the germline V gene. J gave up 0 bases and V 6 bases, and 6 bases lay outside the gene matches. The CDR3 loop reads CSVGTGGSLNTEAFF. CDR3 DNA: TGCAGCGTCGGGACAGGGGGTTCCCTGAACACTGAAGCTTTCTTT.

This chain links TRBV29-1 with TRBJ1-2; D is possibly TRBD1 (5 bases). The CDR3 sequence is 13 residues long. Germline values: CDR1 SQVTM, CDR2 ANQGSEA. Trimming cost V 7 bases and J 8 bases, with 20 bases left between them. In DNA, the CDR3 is TGCAGCGCTGTGGGGCAGGGTTCCTGGGGCTACACCTTC. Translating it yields CSAVGQGSWGYTF.

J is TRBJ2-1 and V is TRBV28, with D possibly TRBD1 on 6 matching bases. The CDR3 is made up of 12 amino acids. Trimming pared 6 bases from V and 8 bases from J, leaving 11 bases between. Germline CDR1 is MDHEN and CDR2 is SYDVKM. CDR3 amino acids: CASRDGGYEQFF. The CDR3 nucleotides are TGTGCCAGCAGGGATGGGGGCTATGAGCAGTTCTTC.

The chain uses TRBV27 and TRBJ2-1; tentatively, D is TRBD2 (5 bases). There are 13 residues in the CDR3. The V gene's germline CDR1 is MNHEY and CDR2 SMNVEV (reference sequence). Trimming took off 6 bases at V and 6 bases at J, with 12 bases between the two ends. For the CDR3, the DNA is TGTGCCAGCAGCCGGACTGGTAGCAATGAGCAGTTCTTC. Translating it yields CASSRTGSNEQFF.

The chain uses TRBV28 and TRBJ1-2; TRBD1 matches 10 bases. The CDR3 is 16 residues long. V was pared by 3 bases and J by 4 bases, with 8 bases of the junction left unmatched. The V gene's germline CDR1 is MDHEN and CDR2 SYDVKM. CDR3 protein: CASSFPETGGFYGYTF. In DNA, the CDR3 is TGTGCCAGCAGTTTTCCCGAGACAGGGGGCTTCTATGGCTACACCTTC.

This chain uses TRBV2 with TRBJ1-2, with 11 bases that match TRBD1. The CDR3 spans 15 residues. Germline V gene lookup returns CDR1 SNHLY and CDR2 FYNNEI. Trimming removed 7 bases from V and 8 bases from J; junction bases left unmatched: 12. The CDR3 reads CASTDPGTGGKGYTF. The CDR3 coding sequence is TGTGCCAGCACCGATCCCGGGACAGGGGGTAAGGGCTACACCTTC.

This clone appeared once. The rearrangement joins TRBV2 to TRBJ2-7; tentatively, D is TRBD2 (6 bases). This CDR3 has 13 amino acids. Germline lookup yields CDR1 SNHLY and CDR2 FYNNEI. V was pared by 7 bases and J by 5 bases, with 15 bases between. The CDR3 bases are TGTGCCAGCAATGGGGCGGGGAGGAACGAGCAGTACTTC. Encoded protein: CASNGAGRNEQYF.

CDR3 amino acids: CASSFISGRDYEQYF. In nucleotides, the CDR3 is TGTGCCAGCAGTTTTATTAGCGGCAGGGACTACGAGCAGTACTTC. The chain employs TRBV28 and TRBJ2-7; D might be TRBD2 (6 bases). Trimming left V 3 bases short and J 3 bases short, with 15 bases between. CDR3 size: 15 residues. Germline CDR1 reads MDHEN; CDR2 reads SYDVKM. Variable domain in full (rest from reference TRBV28 and TRBJ2-7): DVKVTQSSRYLVKRTGEKVFLECVQDMDHENMFWYRQDPGLGLRLIYFSYDVKMKEKGDIPEGYSVSREKKERFSLILESASTNQTSMYLCASSFISGRDYEQYFGPGTRLTVT.

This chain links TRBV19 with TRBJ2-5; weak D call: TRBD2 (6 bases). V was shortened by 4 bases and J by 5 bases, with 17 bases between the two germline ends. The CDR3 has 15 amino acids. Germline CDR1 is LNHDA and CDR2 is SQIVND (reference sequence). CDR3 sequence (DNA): TGTGCCAGTAGTACCCTGGGACTTACGGGGGAGACCCAGTACTTC. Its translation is CASSTLGLTGETQYF. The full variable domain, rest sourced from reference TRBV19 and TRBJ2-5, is DGGITQSPKYLFRKEGQNVTLSCEQNLNHDAMYWYRQDPGQGLRLIYYSQIVNDFQKGDIAEGYSVSREKKESFPLTVTSAQKNPTAFYLCASSTLGLTGETQYFGPGTRLLVL.

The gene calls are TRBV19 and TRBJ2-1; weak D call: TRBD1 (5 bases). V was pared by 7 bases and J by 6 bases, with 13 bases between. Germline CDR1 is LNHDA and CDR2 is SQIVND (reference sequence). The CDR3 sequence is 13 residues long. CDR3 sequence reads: CASIGPGFNEQFF. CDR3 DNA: TGTGCCAGTATCGGGCCAGGGTTCAATGAGCAGTTCTTC.

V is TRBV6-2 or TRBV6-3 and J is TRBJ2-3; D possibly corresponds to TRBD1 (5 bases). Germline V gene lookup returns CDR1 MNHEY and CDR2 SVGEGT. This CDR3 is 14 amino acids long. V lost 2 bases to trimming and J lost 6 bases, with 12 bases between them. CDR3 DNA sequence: TGTGCCAGCAGTTACCTGGGGCTCCCGGATACGCAGTATTTT. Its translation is CASSYLGLPDTQYF.

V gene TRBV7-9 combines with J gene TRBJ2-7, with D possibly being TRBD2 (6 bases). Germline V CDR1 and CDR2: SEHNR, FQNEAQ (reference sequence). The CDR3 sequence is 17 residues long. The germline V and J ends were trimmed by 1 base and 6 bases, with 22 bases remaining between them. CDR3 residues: CASSLVAGYTDLGEQYF. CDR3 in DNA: TGTGCCAGCAGCTTAGTCGCGGGGTACACGGACCTAGGCGAGCAGTACTTC. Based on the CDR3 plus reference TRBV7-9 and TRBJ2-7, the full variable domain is DTGVSQNPRHKITKRGQNVTFRCDPISEHNRLYWYRQTLGQGPEFLTYFQNEAQLEKSRLLSDRFSAERPKGSFSTLEIQRTEQGDSAMYLCASSLVAGYTDLGEQYFGPGTRLTVT.

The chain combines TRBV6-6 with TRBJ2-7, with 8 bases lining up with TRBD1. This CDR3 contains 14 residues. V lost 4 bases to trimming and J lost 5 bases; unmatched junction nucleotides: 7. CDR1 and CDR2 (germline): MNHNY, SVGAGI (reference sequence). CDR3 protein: CASSFSRGRNEQYF. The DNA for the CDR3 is TGTGCCAGCAGTTTTTCCAGGGGGCGGAACGAGCAGTACTTC.

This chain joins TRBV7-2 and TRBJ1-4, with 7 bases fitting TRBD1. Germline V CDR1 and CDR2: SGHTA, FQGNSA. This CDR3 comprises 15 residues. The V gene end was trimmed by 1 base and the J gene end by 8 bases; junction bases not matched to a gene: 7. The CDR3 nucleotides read TGTGCCAGCAGCTTAGTTGGAGGGGGCGGGGAAAAACTGTTTTTT. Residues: CASSLVGGGGEKLFF.

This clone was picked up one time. CDR3 protein: CASRTGTSAQETQYF. CDR3 in DNA: TGTGCCAGCAGAACCGGGACTAGCGCCCAAGAGACCCAGTACTTC. The chain couples TRBV28 to TRBJ2-5, with TRBD2 identical over 10 bases. Germline CDR1 and CDR2: MDHEN and SYDVKM. V lost 6 bases and J lost 1; bases outside the gene matches: 5. The CDR3 length is 15 residues.

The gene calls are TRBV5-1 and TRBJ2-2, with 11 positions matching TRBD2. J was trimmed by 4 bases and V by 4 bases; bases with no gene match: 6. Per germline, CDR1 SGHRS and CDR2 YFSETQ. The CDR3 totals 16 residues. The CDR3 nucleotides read TGCGCCAGCAGCCAAACTAGCGGGAGTTTCACCGGGGAGCTGTTTTTT. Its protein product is CASSQTSGSFTGELFF.

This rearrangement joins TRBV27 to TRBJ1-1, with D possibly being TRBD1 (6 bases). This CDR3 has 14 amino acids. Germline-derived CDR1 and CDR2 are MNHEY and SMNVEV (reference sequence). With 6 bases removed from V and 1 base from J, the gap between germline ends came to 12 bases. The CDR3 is CASSYRVGNTEAFF. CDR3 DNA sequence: TGTGCCAGCAGCTACAGGGTCGGGAACACTGAAGCTTTCTTT.

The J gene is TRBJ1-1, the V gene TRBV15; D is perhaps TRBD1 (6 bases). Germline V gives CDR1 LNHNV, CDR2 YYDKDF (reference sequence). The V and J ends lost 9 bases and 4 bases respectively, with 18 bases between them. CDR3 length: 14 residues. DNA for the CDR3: TGTGCCACACTGCGGGGGGGCGAGGGCACTGAAGCTTTCTTT. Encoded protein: CATLRGGEGTEAFF. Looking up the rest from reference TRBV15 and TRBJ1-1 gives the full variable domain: DAMVIQNPRYQVTQFGKPVTLSCSQTLNHNVMYWYQQKSSQAPKLLFHYYDKDFNNEADTPDNFQSRRPNTSFCFLDIRSPGLGDTAMYLCATLRGGEGTEAFFGQGTRLTVV.